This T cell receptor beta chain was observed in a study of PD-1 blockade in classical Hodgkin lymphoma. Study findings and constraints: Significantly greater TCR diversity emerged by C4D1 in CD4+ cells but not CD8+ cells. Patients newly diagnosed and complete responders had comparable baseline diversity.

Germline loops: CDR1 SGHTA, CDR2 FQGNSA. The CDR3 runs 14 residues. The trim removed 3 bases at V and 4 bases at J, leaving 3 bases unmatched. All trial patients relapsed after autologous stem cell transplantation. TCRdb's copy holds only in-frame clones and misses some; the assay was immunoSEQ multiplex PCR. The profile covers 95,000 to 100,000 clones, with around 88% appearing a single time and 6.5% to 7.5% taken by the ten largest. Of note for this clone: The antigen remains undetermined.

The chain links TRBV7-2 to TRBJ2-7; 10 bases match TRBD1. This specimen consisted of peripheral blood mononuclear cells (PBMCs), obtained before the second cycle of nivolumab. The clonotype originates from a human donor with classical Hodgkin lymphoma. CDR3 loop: CASSFDRGRYEQYF. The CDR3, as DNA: TGTGCCAGCAGCTTTGACAGGGGGCGTTACGAGCAGTACTTC.